There are a few counts of the clone carrying this TCR beta chain. The study recruited healthy Caucasian donors from Russia who were aged about 6 to 95. Sample-barcoded 5' priming and a J-beta primer mix drove a second PCR of roughly 6 to 12 cycles. Using its own MiXCR run on the 5' RACE reads, TCRdb lists one record per CDR3 protein. The sample holds 1.5 million or so distinct CDR3 sequences, approximately 43% seen once. The CDR3 extends over 14 amino acids. CDR1 and CDR2 from the germline V gene are KGHDR and SFDVKD. V lost 3 bases and J lost 8, with 13 bases in between. The data were taken from a study of blood T cells in healthy people across ages. Study details: About one barcoded beta molecule per two T cells was the capture yield of template switching.

Sequencing was carried out using blood. The origin of this receptor is a woman aged 18-29 years in good health. This chain connects TRBV24-1 to TRBJ2-1, with a tentative D call TRBD2 (5 bases). The CDR3 sequence is CATSDSLAGYEQFF. The CDR3 coding sequence is TGTGCCACCAGTGATAGCCTGGCGGGCTATGAGCAGTTCTTC.